This paragraph reports one TCR beta chain. The sample belongs to a study of blood T cell repertoires in COVID-19. Across the study: Italy, Spain and the United States were the sources of the convalescent and acute COVID-19 samples.

Looked up from germline, CDR1 is MNHEY and CDR2 is SVGAGI. Deletions cut 0 bases from V and 6 bases from J, with 18 bases between. The CDR3 is made up of 16 amino acids. Generated by immunoSEQ multiplex PCR, the TCRdb table keeps only in-frame clones and is missing some. The sample comprises about 160,000 clones, about 87% of which are singletons, and less than 5% rests with the top ten. The TCR sequence derives from a woman aged 60-70 years who had recovered from COVID-19. The V call is TRBV6-5, the J call TRBJ2-7; D might be TRBD2 (5 bases). Material for sequencing was peripheral blood. CDR3 protein: CASSYSSGWSAGEQYF. DNA for the CDR3: TGTGCCAGCAGTTACTCGTCGGGGTGGTCGGCGGGCGAGCAGTACTTC.